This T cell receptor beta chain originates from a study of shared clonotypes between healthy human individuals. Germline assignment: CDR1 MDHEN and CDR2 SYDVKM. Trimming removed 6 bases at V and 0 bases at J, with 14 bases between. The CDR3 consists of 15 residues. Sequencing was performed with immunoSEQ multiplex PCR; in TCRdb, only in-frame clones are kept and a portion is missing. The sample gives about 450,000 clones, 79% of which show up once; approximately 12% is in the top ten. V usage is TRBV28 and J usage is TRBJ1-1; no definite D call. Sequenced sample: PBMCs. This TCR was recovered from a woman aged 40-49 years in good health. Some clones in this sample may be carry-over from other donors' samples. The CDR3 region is CASSPGRAMNTEAFF. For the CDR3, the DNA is TGTGCCAGCAGCCCTGGGAGGGCGATGAACACTGAAGCTTTCTTT.